This paragraph reports one T cell receptor beta chain. No antigen is known for it. Both 60 Vbeta primers and 13 Jbeta primers went into the PCR. Measured with immunoSEQ multiplex PCR; TCRdb has only the in-frame clones, and not every one. Counted here are 150,000 to 200,000 clones, around 77% occurring once; the ten biggest clones make up roughly 1.7%. The data originate from a study of cytomegalovirus exposure and HLA in healthy donors. Study results and caveats: An apparent linkage of common viral pathogens to several of the most significant clusters emerged in a later analysis.

The sequenced material came from PBMCs. This sequence was found in a woman in her twenties or thirties in good health and CMV-seronegative.

The CDR3 loop reads CANHQGAGGNEQFF. CDR3 nucleotides: TGTGCCAACCATCAGGGGGCCGGCGGCAATGAGCAGTTCTTC. The V and J genes are TRBV7-3 and TRBJ2-1, with TRBD1 matching over 8 bases. J lost 6 bases, V lost 10 bases, and 11 bases had no gene match. Germline values: CDR1 SGHTA, CDR2 FQGTGA. The CDR3 is made up of 14 amino acids.